This T cell receptor beta chain was sequenced during a study of blood T cell repertoires in COVID-19. Overall study context: Collection of acute and convalescent COVID-19 samples took place in the United States, Italy and Spain.

The J segment lost 2 bases and the V segment lost 6 bases, leaving 9 bases of the junction unmatched. CDR3 length: 15 amino acids. Germline CDR1 and CDR2: KGHSH and LQKENI. The cohort comprised adults aged 18 to 89 years residing in approximately 22 US areas. Donors in Cohort 3 counted as recovered after two negative PCRs, clearance, or symptom resolution. As processed by the authors: The assay estimated nucleated cells by amplifying reference gene primers. Produced via immunoSEQ multiplex PCR; TCRdb's table is partial and in-frame only. V and J calls and clone size follow that table, whereas D and trimming were derived from the DNA. There are around 250,000 clones in the sample; about 82% occur only once, and approximately 2.1% lies in the top ten.

This chain links TRBV18 with TRBJ2-7, with TRBD1 matching over 8 bases. Sequencing was performed on PBMCs or T cells enriched from blood (not recorded which). The source of this sequence is a woman between 50 and 59 years old who had recovered from COVID-19. This CDR3 reads CASSQDRGHTYEQYF. The CDR3 nucleotides are TGTGCCAGCTCGCAAGACAGGGGCCATACCTACGAGCAGTACTTC.